This T cell receptor beta chain was retrieved from a study of cytomegalovirus exposure and HLA in healthy donors. Study-wide findings and caveats: When the data were analyzed later, several of the most significant clusters appeared to be linked to common viral pathogens. Donor immune exposure was known only as CMV serostatus. Accurate HLA-A and HLA-B prediction from TCR beta sequences was reported for most subjects.

Details on this clone: Its specificity is unknown.

The CDR3 consists of 15 residues. Germline loops: CDR1 SGHAT, CDR2 FQNNGV. V lost 1 base to trimming and J lost 3 bases; unmatched junction nucleotides: 4. The PCR made use of 60 Vbeta and 13 Jbeta primers. Clones were sequenced by immunoSEQ multiplex PCR, and TCRdb holds only the in-frame ones, with some missing. The sample contains about 170,000 clones, around 85% of which appear only once. This rearrangement joins TRBV11-2 to TRBJ2-3; TRBD1 aligns across 7 bases. The sequence came from a male donor in good health and CMV-seronegative. The material sequenced was PBMCs. The CDR3 DNA sequence: TGTGCCAGCAGCTTAGCGAAGGGGGCAACAGATACGCAGTATTTT. Translated, it gives CASSLAKGATDTQYF.